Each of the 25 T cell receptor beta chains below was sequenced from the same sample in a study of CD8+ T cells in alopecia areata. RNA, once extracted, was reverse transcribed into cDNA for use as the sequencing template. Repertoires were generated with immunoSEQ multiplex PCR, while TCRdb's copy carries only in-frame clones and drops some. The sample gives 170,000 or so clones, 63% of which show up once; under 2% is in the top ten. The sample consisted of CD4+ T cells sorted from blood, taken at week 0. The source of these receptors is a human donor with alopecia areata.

CDR3 coding DNA: TGTGCCTGGAGTGTACTGTCAGGGATTGGCTACACCTTC. This sequence encodes CAWSVLSGIGYTF. V usage is TRBV30 and J usage is TRBJ1-2; maybe TRBD1 (5 bases). The length of the CDR3 is 13 residues. Germline V CDR1 and CDR2: GTSNPN, SVGIG (reference sequence). V dropped 0 bases and J dropped 7 bases, with 12 bases sitting between them.

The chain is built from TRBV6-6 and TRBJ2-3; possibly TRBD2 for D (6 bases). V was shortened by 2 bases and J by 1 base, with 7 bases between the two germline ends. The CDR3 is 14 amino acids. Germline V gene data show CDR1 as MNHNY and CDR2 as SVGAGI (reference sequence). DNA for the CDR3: TGTGCCAGCAGTTACCGGAGGGGCACAGATACGCAGTATTTT. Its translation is CASSYRRGTDTQYF.

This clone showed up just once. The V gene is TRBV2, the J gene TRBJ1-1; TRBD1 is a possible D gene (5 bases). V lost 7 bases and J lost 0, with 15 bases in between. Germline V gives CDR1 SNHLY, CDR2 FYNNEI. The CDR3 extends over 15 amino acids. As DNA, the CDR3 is TGTGCCAGCAATTGGGGGAGCGGCATGAACACTGAAGCTTTCTTT. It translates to CASNWGSGMNTEAFF. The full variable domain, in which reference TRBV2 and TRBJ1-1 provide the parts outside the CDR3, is EPEVTQTPSHQVTQMGQEVILRCVPISNHLYFYWYRQILGQKVEFLVSFYNNEISEKSEIFDDQFSVERPDGSNFTLKIRSTKLEDSAMYFCASNWGSGMNTEAFFGQGTRLTVV.

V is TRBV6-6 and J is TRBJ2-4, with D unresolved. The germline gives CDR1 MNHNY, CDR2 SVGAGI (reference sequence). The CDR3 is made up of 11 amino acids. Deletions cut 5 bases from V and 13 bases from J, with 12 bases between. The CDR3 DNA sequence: TGTGCCAGCAGTAGCTCACTCAACCAGTACTTC. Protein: CASSSSLNQYF.

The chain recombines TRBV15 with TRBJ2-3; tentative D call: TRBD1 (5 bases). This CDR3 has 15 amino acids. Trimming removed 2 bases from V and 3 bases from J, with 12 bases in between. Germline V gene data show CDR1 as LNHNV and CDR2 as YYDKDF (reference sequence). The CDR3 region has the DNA TGTGCCACCAGCAGACAGGGTATATCGACAGATACGCAGTATTTT. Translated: CATSRQGISTDTQYF.

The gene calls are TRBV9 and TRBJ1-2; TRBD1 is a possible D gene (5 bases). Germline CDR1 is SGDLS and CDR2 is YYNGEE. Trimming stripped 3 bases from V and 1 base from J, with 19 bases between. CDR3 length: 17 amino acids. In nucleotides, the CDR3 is TGTGCCAGCAGCGCCGGGGGACGGCAGATCTTTAACTATGGCTACACCTTC. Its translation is CASSAGGRQIFNYGYTF.

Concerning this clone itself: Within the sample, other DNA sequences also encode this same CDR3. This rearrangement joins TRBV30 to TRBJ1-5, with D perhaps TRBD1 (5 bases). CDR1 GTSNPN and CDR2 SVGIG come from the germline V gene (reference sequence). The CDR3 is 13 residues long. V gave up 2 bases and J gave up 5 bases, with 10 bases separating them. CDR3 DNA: TGTGCCTGGAGTCCCAGAGGGGATCAGCCCCAGCATTTT. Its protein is CAWSPRGDQPQHF.

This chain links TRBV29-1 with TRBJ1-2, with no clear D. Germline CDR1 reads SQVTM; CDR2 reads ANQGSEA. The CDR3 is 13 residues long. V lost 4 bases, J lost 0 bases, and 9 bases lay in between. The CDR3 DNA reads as TGCAGCGTTGGCAGAAAAGCTAACTATGGCTACACCTTC. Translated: CSVGRKANYGYTF.

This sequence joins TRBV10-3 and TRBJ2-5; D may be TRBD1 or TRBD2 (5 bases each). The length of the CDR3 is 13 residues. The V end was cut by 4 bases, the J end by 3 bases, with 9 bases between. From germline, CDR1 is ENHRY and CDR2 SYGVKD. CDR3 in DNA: TGTGCCATCAGTGGGCAGGGAGAAGAGACCCAGTACTTC. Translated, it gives CAISGQGEETQYF.

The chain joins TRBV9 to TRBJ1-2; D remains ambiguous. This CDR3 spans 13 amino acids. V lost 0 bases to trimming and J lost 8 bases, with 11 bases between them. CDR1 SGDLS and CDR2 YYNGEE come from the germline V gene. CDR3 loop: CASSVVGSEGYTF. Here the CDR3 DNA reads TGTGCCAGCAGCGTAGTAGGGTCGGAGGGCTACACCTTC.

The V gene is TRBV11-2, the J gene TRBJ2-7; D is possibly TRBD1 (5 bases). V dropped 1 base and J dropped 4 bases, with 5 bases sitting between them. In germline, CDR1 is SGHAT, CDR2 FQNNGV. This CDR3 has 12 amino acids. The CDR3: CASSLAGYEQYF. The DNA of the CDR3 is TGTGCCAGCAGCTTAGCAGGGTACGAGCAGTACTTC.

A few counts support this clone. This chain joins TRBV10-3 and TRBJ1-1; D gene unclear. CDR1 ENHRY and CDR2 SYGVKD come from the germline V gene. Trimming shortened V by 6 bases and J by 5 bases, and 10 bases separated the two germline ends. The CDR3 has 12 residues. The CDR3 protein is CAISEGRTEAFF. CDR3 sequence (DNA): TGTGCCATCAGCGAGGGAAGGACTGAAGCTTTCTTT.

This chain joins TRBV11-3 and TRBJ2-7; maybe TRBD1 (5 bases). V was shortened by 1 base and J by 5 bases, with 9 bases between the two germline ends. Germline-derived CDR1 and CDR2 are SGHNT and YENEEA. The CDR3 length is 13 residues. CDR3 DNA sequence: TGTGCCAGCAGCTTAGCCCCCAGGGACGAGCAGTACTTC. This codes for CASSLAPRDEQYF. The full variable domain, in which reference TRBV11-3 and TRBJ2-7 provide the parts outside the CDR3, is EAGVVQSPRYKIIEKKQPVAFWCNPISGHNTLYWYLQNLGQGPELLIRYENEEAVDDSQLPKDRFSAERLKGVDSTLKIQPAELGDSAVYLCASSLAPRDEQYFGPGTRLTVT.

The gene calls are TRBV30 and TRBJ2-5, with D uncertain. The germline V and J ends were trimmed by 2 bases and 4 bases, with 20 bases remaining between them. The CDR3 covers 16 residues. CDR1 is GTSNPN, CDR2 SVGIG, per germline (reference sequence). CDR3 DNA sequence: TGTGCCTGGAGTTCGGCCGCCTACCGCTTGGTAGAGACCCAGTACTTC. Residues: CAWSSAAYRLVETQYF.

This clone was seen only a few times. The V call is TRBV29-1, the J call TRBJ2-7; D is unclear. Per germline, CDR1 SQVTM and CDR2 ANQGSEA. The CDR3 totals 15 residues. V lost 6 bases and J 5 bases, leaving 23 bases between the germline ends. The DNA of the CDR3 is TGCAGCGTCTCCCCTGGGCCAAGAGCCCCCAACGAGCAGTACTTC. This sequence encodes CSVSPGPRAPNEQYF.

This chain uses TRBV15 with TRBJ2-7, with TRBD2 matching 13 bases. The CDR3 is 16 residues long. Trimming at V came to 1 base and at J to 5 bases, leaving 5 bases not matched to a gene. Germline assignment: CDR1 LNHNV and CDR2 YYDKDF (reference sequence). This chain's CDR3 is CATSRVGTSGENEQYF. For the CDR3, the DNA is TGTGCCACCAGCAGAGTGGGGACTAGCGGGGAAAACGAGCAGTACTTC.

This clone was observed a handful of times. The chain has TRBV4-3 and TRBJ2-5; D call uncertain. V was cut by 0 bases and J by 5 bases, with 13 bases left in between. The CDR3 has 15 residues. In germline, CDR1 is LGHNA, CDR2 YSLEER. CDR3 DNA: TGCGCCAGCAGCCAAGATTTGTTAGCACGGGAGACCCAGTACTTC. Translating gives CASSQDLLARETQYF.

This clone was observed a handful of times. In DNA, the CDR3 is TGTGCCAGCAGCTCCTACCTCGACAGACTCAATCAGCCCCAGCATTTT. It is translated as CASSSYLDRLNQPQHF. The chain uses TRBV5-6 and TRBJ1-5; possible D gene TRBD1, 5 bases. Trimming stripped 3 bases from V and 3 bases from J, with 16 bases between. The CDR3 has 16 amino acids. Germline CDR1 and CDR2: SGHDT and YYEEEE.

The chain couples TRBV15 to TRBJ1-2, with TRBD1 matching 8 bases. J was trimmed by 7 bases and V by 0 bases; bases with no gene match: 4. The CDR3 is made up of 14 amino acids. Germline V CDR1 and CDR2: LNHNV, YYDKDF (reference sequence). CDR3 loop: CATSREGQGAGYTF. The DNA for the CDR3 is TGTGCCACCAGCAGAGAAGGACAGGGCGCTGGCTACACCTTC.

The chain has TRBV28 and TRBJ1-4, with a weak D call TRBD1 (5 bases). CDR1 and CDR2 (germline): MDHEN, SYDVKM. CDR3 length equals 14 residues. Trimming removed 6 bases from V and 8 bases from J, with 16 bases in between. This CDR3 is CASRAQAGGEKLFF. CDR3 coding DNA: TGTGCCAGCAGGGCTCAGGCCGGGGGAGAAAAACTGTTTTTT. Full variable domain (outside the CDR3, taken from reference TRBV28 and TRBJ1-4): DVKVTQSSRYLVKRTGEKVFLECVQDMDHENMFWYRQDPGLGLRLIYFSYDVKMKEKGDIPEGYSVSREKKERFSLILESASTNQTSMYLCASRAQAGGEKLFFGSGTQLSVL.

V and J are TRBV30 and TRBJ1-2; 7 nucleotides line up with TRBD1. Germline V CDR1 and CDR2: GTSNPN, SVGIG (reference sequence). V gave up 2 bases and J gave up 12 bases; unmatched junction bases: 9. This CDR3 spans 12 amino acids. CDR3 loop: CAWSTRTGGDTF. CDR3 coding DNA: TGTGCCTGGAGTACCAGGACAGGCGGAGACACCTTC.

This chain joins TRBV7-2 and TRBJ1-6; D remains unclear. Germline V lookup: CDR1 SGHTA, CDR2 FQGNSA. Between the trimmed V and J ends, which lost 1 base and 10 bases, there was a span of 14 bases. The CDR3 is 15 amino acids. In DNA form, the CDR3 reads TGTGCCAGCAGCTTAGGTCCCCGAGGACCGTCACCCCTCCACTTT. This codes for CASSLGPRGPSPLHF.

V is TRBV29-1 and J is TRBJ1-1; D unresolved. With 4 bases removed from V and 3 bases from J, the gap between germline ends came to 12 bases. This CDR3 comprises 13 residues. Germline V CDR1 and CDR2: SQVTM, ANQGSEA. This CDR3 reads CSVGGNPYTEAFF. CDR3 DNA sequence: TGCAGCGTTGGCGGTAATCCCTACACTGAAGCTTTCTTT.

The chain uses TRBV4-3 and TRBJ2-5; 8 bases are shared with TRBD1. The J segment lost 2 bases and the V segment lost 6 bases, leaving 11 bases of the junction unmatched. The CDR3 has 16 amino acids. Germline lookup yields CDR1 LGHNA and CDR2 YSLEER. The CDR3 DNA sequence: TGCGCCAGCAGGTCTCAGGGGGCTGACTCTCAAGAGACCCAGTACTTC. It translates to CASRSQGADSQETQYF.

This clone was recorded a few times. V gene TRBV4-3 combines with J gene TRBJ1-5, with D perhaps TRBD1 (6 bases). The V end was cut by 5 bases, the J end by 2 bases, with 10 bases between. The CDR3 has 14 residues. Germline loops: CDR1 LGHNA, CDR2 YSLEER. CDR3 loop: CASSTGFGNQPQHF. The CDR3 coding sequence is TGCGCCAGCAGCACAGGGTTTGGCAATCAGCCCCAGCATTTT.